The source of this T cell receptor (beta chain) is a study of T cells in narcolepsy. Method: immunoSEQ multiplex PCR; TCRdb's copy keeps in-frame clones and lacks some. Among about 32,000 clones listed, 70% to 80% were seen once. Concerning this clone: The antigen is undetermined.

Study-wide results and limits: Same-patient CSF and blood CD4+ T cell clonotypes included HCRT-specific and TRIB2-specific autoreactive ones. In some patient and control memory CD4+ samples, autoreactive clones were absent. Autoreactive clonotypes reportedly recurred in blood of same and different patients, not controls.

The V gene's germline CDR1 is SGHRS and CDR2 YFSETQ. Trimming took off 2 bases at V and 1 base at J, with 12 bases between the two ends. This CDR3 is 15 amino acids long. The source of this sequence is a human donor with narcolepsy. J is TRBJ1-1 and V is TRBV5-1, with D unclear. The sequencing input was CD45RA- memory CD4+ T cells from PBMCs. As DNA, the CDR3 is TGCGCCAGCAGCTTCGCCGGAGGGAAGAACACTGAAGCTTTCTTT. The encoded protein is CASSFAGGKNTEAFF.